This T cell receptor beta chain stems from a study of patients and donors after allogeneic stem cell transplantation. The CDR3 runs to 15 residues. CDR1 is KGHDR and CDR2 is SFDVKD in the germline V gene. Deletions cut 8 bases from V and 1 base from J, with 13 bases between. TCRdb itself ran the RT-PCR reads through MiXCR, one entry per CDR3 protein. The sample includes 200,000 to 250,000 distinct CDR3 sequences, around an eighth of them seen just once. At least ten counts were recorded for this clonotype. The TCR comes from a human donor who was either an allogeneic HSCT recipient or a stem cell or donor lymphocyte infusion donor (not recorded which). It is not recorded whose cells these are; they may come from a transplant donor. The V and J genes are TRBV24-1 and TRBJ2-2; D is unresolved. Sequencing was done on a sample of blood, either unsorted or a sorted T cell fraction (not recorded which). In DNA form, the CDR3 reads TGTGCCACCACAGGCGGCCCACAGAACACCGGGGAGCTGTTTTTT. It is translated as CATTGGPQNTGELFF.